The entry that follows covers one TCR beta chain sequence. TCRB immunosequencing input was roughly 500 nanograms of biopsy DNA per sample. Libraries were prepared by immunoSEQ multiplex PCR; TCRdb keeps only in-frame clonotypes and omits some of them. The top ten clones hold 4.2% of a sample with around 14,000 clones, 80% of them seen once. These data originate in a study of T cell repertoires in ileal Crohn's disease. In germline, CDR1 is SGDLS, CDR2 YYNGEE. Losses at the gene ends were 4 bases for V and 4 bases for J; bases not matched to a gene: 9. This CDR3 spans 16 amino acids. The TCR originated in an adult with Crohn's disease. Source material: ileal tissue. This chain connects TRBV9 to TRBJ1-1; 11 bases match TRBD1. CDR3 region: CASSHRTGGAGTEAFF. DNA for the CDR3: TGTGCCAGCAGCCACCGGACAGGGGGCGCGGGCACTGAAGCTTTCTTT.